Below, 31 T cell receptor beta chains from the same sample are listed, as sequenced in a study of blood T cell repertoires in COVID-19. This table comes from immunoSEQ multiplex PCR, and its TCRdb copy is limited to in-frame clones, with some not included. This sample has fewer than 250,000 clones, with 80% found just once. Sequencing input: peripheral blood. All receptors derive from a man aged 55 to 69 with acute or convalescent COVID-19.

The chain employs TRBV30 and TRBJ1-4; D is unclear. The germline gives CDR1 GTSNPN, CDR2 SVGIG (reference sequence). This CDR3 has 16 amino acids. V was shortened by 3 bases and J by 3 bases, with 17 bases between the two germline ends. The CDR3 sequence is CAWSALGRGSNEKLFF. The DNA of the CDR3 is TGTGCCTGGAGCGCACTCGGACGGGGATCTAATGAAAAACTGTTTTTT.

The V call is TRBV27, the J call TRBJ1-4, with 10 nucleotides matching TRBD1. In germline, CDR1 is MNHEY, CDR2 SMNVEV (reference sequence). Trimming took 6 bases from V and 6 from J; bases not matched to a gene: 7. This CDR3 is built from 15 residues. CDR3: CASSPDRGRDEKLFF. CDR3 DNA sequence: TGTGCCAGCAGCCCTGACAGGGGGCGCGATGAAAAACTGTTTTTT.

The genes are TRBV5-5 and TRBJ1-1; 7 nucleotides align to TRBD1. Germline loops: CDR1 SGHKS, CDR2 YYEKEE (reference sequence). With V trimmed by 6 bases and J by 0 bases, 5 bases remained unmatched. The CDR3 is made up of 14 amino acids. The CDR3 region has the DNA TGTGCCAGCATCCCAGACAGGGTGAACACTGAAGCTTTCTTT. It translates to CASIPDRVNTEAFF.

The rearrangement uses TRBV6-5 and TRBJ1-4; 7 nucleotides match TRBD1. V dropped 9 bases and J dropped 5; count of bases not matched to a gene: 9. The CDR3 extends over 14 amino acids. Germline assignment: CDR1 MNHEY and CDR2 SVGAGI. The CDR3 nucleotides read TGTGCCAGTACGCGTAAGGGGGCGAATGAAAAACTGTTTTTT. Its translation is CASTRKGANEKLFF.

The chain employs TRBV5-1 and TRBJ2-4; 9 positions agree with TRBD1. The CDR3 extends over 15 amino acids. Germline-derived CDR1 and CDR2 are SGHRS and YFSETQ. V was pared by 3 bases and J by 3 bases, with 4 bases of the junction left unmatched. CDR3 coding DNA: TGCGCCAGCAGCTGGTCGGGACAGGGCAAAAACATTCAGTACTTC. As protein: CASSWSGQGKNIQYF.

V and J are TRBV28 and TRBJ2-1, with 10 bases that match TRBD2. The CDR3 is 16 amino acids. With 5 bases clipped from V and 5 bases from J, the junction kept 9 bases outside the gene matches. From germline, CDR1 is MDHEN and CDR2 SYDVKM. The CDR3 protein is CASSPQREGRNNEQFF. The CDR3 DNA follows: TGTGCCAGCAGTCCGCAGCGGGAGGGCCGCAACAATGAGCAGTTCTTC.

This clone was seen a few times. The V and J genes are TRBV5-4 and TRBJ2-1; 7 bases match TRBD2. CDR3 length: 15 amino acids. Looked up from germline, CDR1 is SGHNT and CDR2 is YYREEE (reference sequence). The V and J ends lost 0 bases and 4 bases, in that order; junction bases with no gene match: 4. CDR3 residues: CASSLAGGEYNEQFF. The DNA for the CDR3 is TGTGCCAGCAGCTTGGCGGGAGGAGAGTACAATGAGCAGTTCTTC.

This clone was seen just once. The chain recombines TRBV7-2 with TRBJ2-5, with 15 positions matching TRBD2. The CDR3 spans 16 residues. The V gene end was trimmed by 5 bases and the J gene end by 1 base; junction bases not matched to a gene: 2. Per the germline V gene, CDR1 is SGHTA and CDR2 is FQGNSA. The CDR3 DNA reads TGTGCCAGCAGCCGGACTAGCGGGGGGGCCCAAGAGACCCAGTACTTC. Translated: CASSRTSGGAQETQYF.

The chain uses TRBV2 and TRBJ1-5, with TRBD1 matching 9 bases. Unmatched junction bases numbered 6, after V lost 4 bases and J lost 5 bases. Germline lookup yields CDR1 SNHLY and CDR2 FYNNEI. This CDR3 has 15 residues. The CDR3, as DNA: TGTGCCAGCAGTGGCGCCGACAGGGGGTATCAGCCCCAGCATTTT. Protein sequence: CASSGADRGYQPQHF.

The genes are TRBV6-1 and TRBJ2-2; TRBD1 is a possible D gene (5 bases). Germline values: CDR1 MNHNS, CDR2 SASEGT. This CDR3 is 15 amino acids long. Trimming pared 0 bases from V and 6 bases from J, leaving 11 bases between. CDR3 sequence (DNA): TGTGCCAGCAGTGAAGCGCAAGGGGTGGCCGGGGAGCTGTTTTTT. It yields the protein CASSEAQGVAGELFF.

J is TRBJ2-3 and V is TRBV19; D not certain. This CDR3 spans 12 amino acids. Trimming took off 6 bases at V and 3 bases at J, with 7 bases between the two ends. Germline loops: CDR1 LNHDA, CDR2 SQIVND (reference sequence). CDR3 sequence: CASSPRTDTQYF. The CDR3 nucleotides are TGTGCCAGTAGCCCCAGGACAGATACGCAGTATTTT.

CDR3 nucleotide sequence: TGTGCCAGCAGCTTAAGGGACTACACAGATACGCAGTATTTT. Translated, it gives CASSLRDYTDTQYF. The J gene is TRBJ2-3, the V gene TRBV7-3; 7 nucleotides line up with TRBD2. Losses at the gene ends were 1 base for V and 2 bases for J; bases not matched to a gene: 0. CDR3 length: 14 amino acids. The germline V gene has CDR1 SGHTA and CDR2 FQGTGA. Looking up the rest from reference TRBV7-3 and TRBJ2-3 gives the full variable domain: GAGVSQTPSNKVTEKGKYVELRCDPISGHTALYWYRQSLGQGPEFLIYFQGTGAADDSGLPNDRFFAVRPEGSVSTLKIQRTERGDSAVYLCASSLRDYTDTQYFGPGTRLTVL.

V gene TRBV6-5 combines with J gene TRBJ2-7, with TRBD1 identical over 7 bases. V lost 5 bases and J lost 3; bases outside the gene matches: 10. The CDR3 is 15 residues long. Germline V gives CDR1 MNHEY, CDR2 SVGAGI. The CDR3 loop is CASSLRRTGHYEQYF. The CDR3 DNA reads TGTGCCAGCAGTCTTCGTCGGACAGGACACTACGAGCAGTACTTC.

The genes are TRBV5-1 and TRBJ2-2; TRBD2 is a possible D gene (6 bases). V shed 4 bases and J shed 1 base, with 11 bases lying between them. Germline CDR1 is SGHRS and CDR2 is YFSETQ. The CDR3 totals 15 residues. CDR3 loop: CASSLGGLNTGELFF. CDR3 nucleotide sequence: TGCGCCAGCAGCCTCGGAGGGTTGAACACCGGGGAGCTGTTTTTT. Filled out from reference TRBV5-1 and TRBJ2-2, the complete variable domain reads KAGVTQTPRYLIKTRGQQVTLSCSPISGHRSVSWYQQTPGQGLQFLFEYFSETQRNKGNFPGRFSGRQFSNSRSEMNVSTLELGDSALYLCASSLGGLNTGELFFGEGSRLTVL.

This clone was found a few times. The V call is TRBV4-2, the J call TRBJ2-7; a possible D gene is TRBD2 (6 bases). V was clipped by 0 bases and J by 4 bases, with 13 bases between them. CDR3 size: 15 residues. Germline-derived CDR1 and CDR2 are LGHNA and YNFKEQ. CDR3 loop: CASSQEKLATYEQYF. CDR3 nucleotides: TGTGCCAGCAGCCAAGAAAAGCTAGCGACATACGAGCAGTACTTC.

The V call is TRBV4-1, the J call TRBJ2-6; D not resolved. Germline values: CDR1 MGHRA, CDR2 YSYEKL. CDR3 length: 16 amino acids. V lost 0 bases to trimming and J lost 2 bases, with 8 bases between them. CDR3 protein: CASSQEPVAGANVLTF. In DNA, the CDR3 is TGCGCCAGCAGCCAAGAACCGGTTGCTGGGGCCAACGTCCTGACTTTC.

The chain couples TRBV10-3 to TRBJ2-3, with TRBD2 as a possible D gene (7 bases). CDR3 length equals 16 residues. V lost 0 bases, J lost 4 bases, and 14 bases lay in between. Germline V CDR1 and CDR2: ENHRY, SYGVKD. The CDR3 loop is CAISESGASGPDTQYF. The CDR3 region has the DNA TGTGCCATCAGTGAGTCGGGGGCTAGCGGCCCAGATACGCAGTATTTT.

This clone was found once. The V and J genes are TRBV30 and TRBJ1-1; D possibly corresponds to TRBD1 (6 bases). Trimming shortened V by 3 bases and J by 1 base, and 12 bases separated the two germline ends. The CDR3 is 14 amino acids. Per germline, CDR1 GTSNPN and CDR2 SVGIG (reference sequence). The DNA of the CDR3 is TGTGCCTGGAGCCAAACAGGGAAGAACACTGAAGCTTTCTTT. Translating it yields CAWSQTGKNTEAFF.

This clone was seen a single time. The gene calls are TRBV5-1 and TRBJ2-3, with D possibly matching TRBD2 (5 bases). V lost 2 bases to trimming and J lost 0 bases, with 13 bases between them. The CDR3 loop spans 16 amino acids. Germline V CDR1 and CDR2: SGHRS, YFSETQ. The CDR3 DNA sequence: TGCGCCAGCAGCTTCTCAGGACTCGCTAGCACAGATACGCAGTATTTT. It specifies CASSFSGLASTDTQYF.

V and J are TRBV5-1 and TRBJ2-7; 11 nucleotides match TRBD2. The CDR3 length is 14 residues. Germline V gives CDR1 SGHRS, CDR2 YFSETQ. The junction had 4 bases not matched to a gene; V was cut back by 4 bases and J by 4 bases. The CDR3 region is CASSETSGVYEQYF. The CDR3 DNA follows: TGCGCCAGCAGCGAGACTAGCGGGGTGTACGAGCAGTACTTC.

In its sample, this clone was seen a few times. The chain employs TRBV4-1 and TRBJ1-2; a possible D gene is TRBD1 (5 bases). Trimming removed 11 bases at V and 4 bases at J, with 29 bases between. Germline CDR1 reads MGHRA; CDR2 reads YSYEKL. This CDR3 comprises 17 residues. CDR3 bases: TGCGCCGCCAGCAGCGTTCTAACAAGGGGCGATCGCTATGGCTACACCTTC. Its translation: CAASSVLTRGDRYGYTF.

The table lists this clone with a count of one. The chain is built from TRBV4-3 and TRBJ2-7, with 10 bases matching TRBD1. This CDR3 has 16 residues. Germline values: CDR1 LGHNA, CDR2 YSLEER. Trimming took 0 bases from V and 3 from J; bases not matched to a gene: 5. The CDR3 coding sequence is TGCGCCAGCAGCCAAGATTGGGACAGGGGTGTCTACGAGCAGTACTTC. Translating it yields CASSQDWDRGVYEQYF.

This chain uses TRBV5-1 with TRBJ1-6, with 10 bases aligning to TRBD1. CDR3 length: 17 amino acids. Per germline, CDR1 SGHRS and CDR2 YFSETQ. The trim removed 4 bases at V and 7 bases at J, leaving 11 bases unmatched. The DNA for the CDR3 is TGCGCCAGCAGCCTACGGGGACAGGGGCCAGGGAATTCACCCCTCCACTTT. It codes for CASSLRGQGPGNSPLHF. The variable domain in full, completed from reference TRBV5-1 and TRBJ1-6, reads KAGVTQTPRYLIKTRGQQVTLSCSPISGHRSVSWYQQTPGQGLQFLFEYFSETQRNKGNFPGRFSGRQFSNSRSEMNVSTLELGDSALYLCASSLRGQGPGNSPLHFGNGTRLTVT.

V gene TRBV6-5 combines with J gene TRBJ1-5; 7 bases fit TRBD1. This CDR3 has 13 residues. Germline loops: CDR1 MNHEY, CDR2 SVGAGI. V lost 6 bases, J lost 5 bases, and 4 bases stayed unmatched. The CDR3 DNA sequence: TGTGCCAGCAGCCCCAGGGGGGATCAGCCCCAGCATTTT. Translated, it gives CASSPRGDQPQHF.

The gene calls are TRBV6-2 or TRBV6-3 and TRBJ2-2; 10 bases agree with TRBD1. CDR3 length: 18 amino acids. The ends lost 2 bases at V and 5 bases at J; junction bases unmatched: 11. The germline V gene has CDR1 MNHEY and CDR2 SVGEGT. The CDR3 spells CASSYTPQGQGRTGELFF. As DNA, the CDR3 is TGTGCCAGCAGTTACACTCCCCAGGGACAGGGGAGAACCGGGGAGCTGTTTTTT.

A few counts support this clone. This chain links TRBV12-3 or TRBV12-4 with TRBJ2-1; D might be TRBD2 (6 bases). V was trimmed by 5 bases and J by 7 bases, leaving 12 bases between them. This CDR3 has 13 amino acids. DNA for the CDR3: TGTGCCAGCAGTCCCCGTGGGGGGAATGAGCAGTTCTTC. Translation: CASSPRGGNEQFF.

Concerning this clone: Other DNA sequences from this sample encode an identical CDR3 as well. This chain joins TRBV6-1 and TRBJ1-1; a weak D match, TRBD1 (5 bases). This CDR3 is built from 17 residues. CDR1 is MNHNS and CDR2 is SASEGT in the germline V gene. V gave up 0 bases and J gave up 0 bases, with 14 bases separating them. The CDR3 sequence: CASSEALSGGVNTEAFF. The CDR3 nucleotides read TGTGCCAGCAGTGAAGCGCTTTCCGGGGGGGTGAACACTGAAGCTTTCTTT.

The chain is built from TRBV6-2 or TRBV6-3 and TRBJ1-1; 9 bases are shared with TRBD1. Germline V CDR1 and CDR2: MNHEY, SVGEGT. V trimming: 6 bases; J trimming: 4 bases; junction bases outside the gene matches: 6. This CDR3 region has 14 residues. Here the CDR3 reads CASSLTGGRTEAFF. The DNA of the CDR3 is TGTGCCAGCAGCCTGACAGGGGGTCGCACTGAAGCTTTCTTT.

This clone was recorded only once. The genes are TRBV24-1 and TRBJ1-5, with D uncertain. The V end was cut by 1 base, the J end by 0 bases, with 3 bases between. This CDR3 spans 14 amino acids. Germline CDR1 reads KGHDR; CDR2 reads SFDVKD. CDR3 residues: CATSDLASNQPQHF. The CDR3 region has the DNA TGTGCCACCAGTGATTTAGCTAGCAATCAGCCCCAGCATTTT.

The chain joins TRBV5-1 to TRBJ2-3; the D gene is possibly TRBD1 (7 bases). The length of the CDR3 is 14 residues. Germline V lookup: CDR1 SGHRS, CDR2 YFSETQ. The V and J ends lost 4 bases and 7 bases respectively, with 16 bases between them. The CDR3 nucleotides are TGCGCCAGCAGCGCGGGACAGTTCGAGAATACGCAGTATTTT. Its translation is CASSAGQFENTQYF.

This chain links TRBV29-1 with TRBJ2-3; 7 positions agree with TRBD1. Germline V lookup: CDR1 SQVTM, CDR2 ANQGSEA. Trimming removed 1 base from V and 5 bases from J; junction bases left unmatched: 6. CDR3 length: 14 residues. CDR3 coding DNA: TGCAGCGTTGAAGGGTGGGCAGGGGGAGATACGCAGTATTTT. Protein: CSVEGWAGGDTQYF.